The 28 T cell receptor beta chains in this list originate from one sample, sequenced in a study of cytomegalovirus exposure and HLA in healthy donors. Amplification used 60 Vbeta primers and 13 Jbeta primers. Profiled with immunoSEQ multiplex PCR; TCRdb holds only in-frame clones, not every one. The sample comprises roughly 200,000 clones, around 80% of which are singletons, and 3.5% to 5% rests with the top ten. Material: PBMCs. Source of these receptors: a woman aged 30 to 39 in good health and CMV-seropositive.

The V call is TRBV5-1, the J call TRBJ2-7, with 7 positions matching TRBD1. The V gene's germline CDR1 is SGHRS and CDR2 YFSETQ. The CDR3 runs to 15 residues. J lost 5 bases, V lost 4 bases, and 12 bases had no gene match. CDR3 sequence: CASSPPETGINEQYF. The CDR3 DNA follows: TGCGCCAGCAGCCCGCCGGAGACAGGGATAAACGAGCAGTACTTC.

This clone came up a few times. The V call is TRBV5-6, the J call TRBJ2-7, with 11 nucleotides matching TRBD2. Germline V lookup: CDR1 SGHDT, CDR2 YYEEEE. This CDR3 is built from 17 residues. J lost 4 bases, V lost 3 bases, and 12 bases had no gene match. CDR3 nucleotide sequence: TGTGCCAGCAGCTCTCCCCTTACTAGCGGGGGTCGGTACGAGCAGTACTTC. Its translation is CASSSPLTSGGRYEQYF.

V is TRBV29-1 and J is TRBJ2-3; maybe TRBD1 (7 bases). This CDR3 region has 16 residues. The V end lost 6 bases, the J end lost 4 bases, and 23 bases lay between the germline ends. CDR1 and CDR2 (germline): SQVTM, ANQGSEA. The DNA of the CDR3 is TGCAGCGTGACCCCGGTAGGGGGCAGGGAGGCAGATACGCAGTATTTT. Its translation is CSVTPVGGREADTQYF.

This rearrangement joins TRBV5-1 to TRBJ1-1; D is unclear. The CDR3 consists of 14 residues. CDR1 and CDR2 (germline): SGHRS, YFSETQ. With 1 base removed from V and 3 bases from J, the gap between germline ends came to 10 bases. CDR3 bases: TGCGCCAGCAGCTTGACGGACTCGGACACTGAAGCTTTCTTT. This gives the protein CASSLTDSDTEAFF.

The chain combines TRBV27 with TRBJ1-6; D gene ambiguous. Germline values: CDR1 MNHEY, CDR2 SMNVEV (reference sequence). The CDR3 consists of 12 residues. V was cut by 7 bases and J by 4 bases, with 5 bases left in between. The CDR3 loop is CASKLYNSPLHF. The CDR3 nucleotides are TGTGCCAGCAAACTGTATAATTCACCCCTCCACTTT.

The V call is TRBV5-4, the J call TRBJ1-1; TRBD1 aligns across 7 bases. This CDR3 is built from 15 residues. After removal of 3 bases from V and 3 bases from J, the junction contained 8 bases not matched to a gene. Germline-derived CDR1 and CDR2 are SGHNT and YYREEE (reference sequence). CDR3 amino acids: CASSSKTGPDTEAFF. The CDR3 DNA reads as TGTGCCAGCAGCTCCAAGACAGGGCCTGACACTGAAGCTTTCTTT. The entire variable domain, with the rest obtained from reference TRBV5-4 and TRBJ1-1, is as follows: ETGVTQSPTHLIKTRGQQVTLRCSSQSGHNTVSWYQQALGQGPQFIFQYYREEENGRGNFPPRFSGLQFPNYSSELNVNALELDDSALYLCASSSKTGPDTEAFFGQGTRLTVV.

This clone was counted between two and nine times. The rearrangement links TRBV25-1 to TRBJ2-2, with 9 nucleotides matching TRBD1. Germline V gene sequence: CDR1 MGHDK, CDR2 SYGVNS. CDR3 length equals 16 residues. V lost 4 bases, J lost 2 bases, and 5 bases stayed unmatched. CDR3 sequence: CASSVGTGINTGELFF. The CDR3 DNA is TGTGCCAGCAGTGTTGGGACAGGGATCAACACCGGGGAGCTGTTTTTT.

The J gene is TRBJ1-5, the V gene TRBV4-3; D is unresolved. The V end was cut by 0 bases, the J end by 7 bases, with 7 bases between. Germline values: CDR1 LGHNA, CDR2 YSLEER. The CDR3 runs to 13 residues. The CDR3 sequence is CASSQDGVQPQHF. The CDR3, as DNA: TGCGCCAGCAGCCAAGACGGGGTCCAGCCCCAGCATTTT.

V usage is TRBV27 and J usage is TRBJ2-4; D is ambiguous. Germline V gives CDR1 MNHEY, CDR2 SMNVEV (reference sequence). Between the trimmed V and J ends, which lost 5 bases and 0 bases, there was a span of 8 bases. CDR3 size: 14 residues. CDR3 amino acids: CASSAELAKNIQYF. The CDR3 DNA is TGTGCCAGCAGTGCTGAGTTAGCCAAAAACATTCAGTACTTC.

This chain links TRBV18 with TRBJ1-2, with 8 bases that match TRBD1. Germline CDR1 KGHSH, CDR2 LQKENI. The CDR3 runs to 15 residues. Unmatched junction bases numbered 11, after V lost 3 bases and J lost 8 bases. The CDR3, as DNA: TGTGCCAGCTCACCGTCGGGACAGGTGGGCAACGGCTACACCTTC. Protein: CASSPSGQVGNGYTF.

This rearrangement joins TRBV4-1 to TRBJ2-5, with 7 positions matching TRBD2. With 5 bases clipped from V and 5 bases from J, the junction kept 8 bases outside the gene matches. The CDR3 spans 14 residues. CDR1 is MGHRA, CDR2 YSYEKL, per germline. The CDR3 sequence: CASSAGGNGETQYF. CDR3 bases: TGCGCCAGCAGCGCCGGGGGGAACGGGGAGACCCAGTACTTC.

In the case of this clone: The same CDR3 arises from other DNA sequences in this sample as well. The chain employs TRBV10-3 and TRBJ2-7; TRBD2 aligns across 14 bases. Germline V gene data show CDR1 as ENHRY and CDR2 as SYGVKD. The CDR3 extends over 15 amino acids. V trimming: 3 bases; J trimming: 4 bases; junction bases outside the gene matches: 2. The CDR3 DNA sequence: TGTGCCATCAGTGACGGGACTAGCGGGAGTTACGAGCAGTACTTC. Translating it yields CAISDGTSGSYEQYF.

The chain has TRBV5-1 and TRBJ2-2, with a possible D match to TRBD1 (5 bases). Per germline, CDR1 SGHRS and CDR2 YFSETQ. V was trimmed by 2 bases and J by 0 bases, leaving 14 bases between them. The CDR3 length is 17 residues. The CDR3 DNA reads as TGCGCCAGCAGCTTAAATTACGCAGGGCCGAACACCGGGGAGCTGTTTTTT. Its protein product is CASSLNYAGPNTGELFF.

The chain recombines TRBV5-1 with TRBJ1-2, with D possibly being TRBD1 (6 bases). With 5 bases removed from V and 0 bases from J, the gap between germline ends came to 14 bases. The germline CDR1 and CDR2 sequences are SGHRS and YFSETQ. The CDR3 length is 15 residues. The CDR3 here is CASRWTAQPNYGYTF. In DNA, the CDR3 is TGCGCCAGCAGATGGACAGCACAGCCTAACTATGGCTACACCTTC.

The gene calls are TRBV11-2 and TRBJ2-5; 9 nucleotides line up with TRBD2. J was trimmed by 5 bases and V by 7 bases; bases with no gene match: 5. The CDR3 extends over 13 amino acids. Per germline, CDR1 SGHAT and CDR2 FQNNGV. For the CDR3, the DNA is TGTGCCAGCACGCGGGGGGGGCTTGAGACCCAGTACTTC. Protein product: CASTRGGLETQYF.

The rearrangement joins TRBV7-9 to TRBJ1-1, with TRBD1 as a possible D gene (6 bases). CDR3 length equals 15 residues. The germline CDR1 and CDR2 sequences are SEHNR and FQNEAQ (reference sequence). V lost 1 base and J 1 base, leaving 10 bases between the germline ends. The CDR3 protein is CASSLGRGGNTEAFF. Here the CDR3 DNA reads TGTGCCAGCAGCTTAGGGAGGGGGGGGAACACTGAAGCTTTCTTT.

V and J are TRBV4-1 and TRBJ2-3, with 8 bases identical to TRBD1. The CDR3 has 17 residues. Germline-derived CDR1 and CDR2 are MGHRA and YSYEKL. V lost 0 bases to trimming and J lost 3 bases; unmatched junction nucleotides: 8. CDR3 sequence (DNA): TGCGCCAGCAGCCAAGAAGGTAGGACAGGGAGAACAGATACGCAGTATTTT. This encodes CASSQEGRTGRTDTQYF.

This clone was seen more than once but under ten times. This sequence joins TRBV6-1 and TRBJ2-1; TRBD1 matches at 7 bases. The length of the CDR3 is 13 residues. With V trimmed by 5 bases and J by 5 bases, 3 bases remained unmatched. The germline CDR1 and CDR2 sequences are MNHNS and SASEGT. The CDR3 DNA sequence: TGTGCCAGCAGTCTGGGGACAGACAATGAGCAGTTCTTC. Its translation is CASSLGTDNEQFF.

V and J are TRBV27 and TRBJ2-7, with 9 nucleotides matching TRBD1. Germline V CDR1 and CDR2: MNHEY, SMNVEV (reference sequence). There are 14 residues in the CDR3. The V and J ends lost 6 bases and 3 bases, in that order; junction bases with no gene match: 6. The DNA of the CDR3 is TGTGCCAGCAGGAAACCGGGACAGGGCTACGAGCAGTACTTC. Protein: CASRKPGQGYEQYF.

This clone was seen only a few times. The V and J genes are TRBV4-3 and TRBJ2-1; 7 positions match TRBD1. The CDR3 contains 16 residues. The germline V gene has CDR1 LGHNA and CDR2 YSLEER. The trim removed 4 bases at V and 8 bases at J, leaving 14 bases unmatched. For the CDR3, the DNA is TGCGCCAGCAGCCCGAACGGGCAGGGGGATAATGATGAGCAGTTCTTC. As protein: CASSPNGQGDNDEQFF.

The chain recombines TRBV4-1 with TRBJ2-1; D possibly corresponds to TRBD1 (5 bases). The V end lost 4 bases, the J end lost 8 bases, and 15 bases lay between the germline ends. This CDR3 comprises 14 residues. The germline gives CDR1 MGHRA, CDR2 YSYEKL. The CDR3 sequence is CASSPLGASHEQFF. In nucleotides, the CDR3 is TGCGCCAGCAGCCCCCTAGGGGCGTCCCATGAGCAGTTCTTC.

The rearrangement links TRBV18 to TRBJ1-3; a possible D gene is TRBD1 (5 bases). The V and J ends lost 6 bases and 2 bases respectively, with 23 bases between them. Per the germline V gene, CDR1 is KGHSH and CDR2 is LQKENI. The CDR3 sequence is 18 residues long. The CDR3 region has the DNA TGTGCCAGCTCGTTCACCCAGGGTACGGCGGAAACTGGAAACACCATATATTTT. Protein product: CASSFTQGTAETGNTIYF.

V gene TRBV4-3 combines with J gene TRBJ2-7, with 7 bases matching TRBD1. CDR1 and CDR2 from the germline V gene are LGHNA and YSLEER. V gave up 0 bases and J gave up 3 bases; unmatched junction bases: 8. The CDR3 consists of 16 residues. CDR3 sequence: CASSQDRQGIYYEQYF. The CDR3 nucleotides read TGCGCCAGCAGCCAAGATCGACAGGGAATTTACTACGAGCAGTACTTC.

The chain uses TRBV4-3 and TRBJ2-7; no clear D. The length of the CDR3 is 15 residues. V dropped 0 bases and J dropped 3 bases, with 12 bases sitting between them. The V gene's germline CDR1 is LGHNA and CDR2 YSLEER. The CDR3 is CASSQDRWSYYEQYF. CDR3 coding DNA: TGCGCCAGCAGCCAAGATCGGTGGTCATACTACGAGCAGTACTTC.

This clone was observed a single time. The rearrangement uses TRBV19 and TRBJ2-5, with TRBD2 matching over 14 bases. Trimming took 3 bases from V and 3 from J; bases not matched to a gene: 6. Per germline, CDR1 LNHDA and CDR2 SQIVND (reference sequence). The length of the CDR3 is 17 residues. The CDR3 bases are TGTGCCAGTAGTATGTCGGGACTAGCGGGAGTAAAAGAGACCCAGTACTTC. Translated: CASSMSGLAGVKETQYF.

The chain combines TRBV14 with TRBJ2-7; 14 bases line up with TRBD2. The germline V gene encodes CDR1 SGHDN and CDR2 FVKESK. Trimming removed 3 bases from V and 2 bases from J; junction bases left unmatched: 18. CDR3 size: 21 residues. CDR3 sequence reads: CASSHLSEGLAGALFAYEQYF. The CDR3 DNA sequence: TGTGCCAGCAGCCACCTAAGTGAGGGACTAGCGGGAGCCCTGTTTGCCTACGAGCAGTACTTC.

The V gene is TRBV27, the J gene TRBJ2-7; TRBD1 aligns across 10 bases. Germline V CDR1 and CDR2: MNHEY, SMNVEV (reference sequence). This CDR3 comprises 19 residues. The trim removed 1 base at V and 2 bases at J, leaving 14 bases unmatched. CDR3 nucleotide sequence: TGTGCCAGCAGTTTATTGCCGGGACAGGGGCCACAGTCGGCCTACGAGCAGTACTTC. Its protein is CASSLLPGQGPQSAYEQYF.

CDR3 sequence reads: CASSTPGQGKSEAFF. The CDR3 coding sequence is TGTGCCAGCAGTACCCCGGGACAGGGGAAGTCTGAAGCTTTCTTT. The gene calls are TRBV6-5 and TRBJ1-1, with TRBD1 matching over 10 bases. There are 15 residues in the CDR3. Germline-derived CDR1 and CDR2 are MNHEY and SVGAGI. V shed 5 bases, J shed 6 bases, and the junction held 9 bases outside the gene matches.